This entry is about one TCR beta chain. Its specificity is not known. A read error may explain this, as a much larger clone is one base away. This record comes from a study of regulatory T cells in long-lasting Graves disease. The germline V gene encodes CDR1 DFQATT and CDR2 SNEGSKA (reference sequence). V gave up 6 bases and J gave up 5 bases; unmatched junction bases: 4. The CDR3 consists of 12 residues. Documented time point: newly diagnosed GD, antithyroid drugs for less than 3 months. Extracted PBMC RNA gave rise to the TCR library. The peripheral blood volume drawn was around 9.6 milliliters, and it was collected into EDTA tubes. TCR beta libraries were built with iRepertoire HTBI primers and Arm-PCR of CDR3 regions. From the multiplex PCR reads, TCRdb called clonotypes with MiXCR, one entry per CDR3 protein. The repertoire holds about 540,000 distinct CDR3 sequences, roughly 14% seen once, with 10% in the top ten.

Whole-study results and caveats: More public clonotypes were shared by persistent patients (2,741) than by new patients (approximately 1,000).

The same data also contributed to another study, on T cells in Graves' hyperthyroidism and ophthalmopathy. This second report adds: When the TCR CDR3 underwent first-round RT-PCR, the HTBI primer set was used.

This TCR derives from a man aged 25 to 45 with Graves disease. The material was peripheral blood mononuclear cells (PBMCs), obtained at new diagnosis, from a patient treated with antithyroid drugs. This sequence joins TRBV20-1 and TRBJ2-7; 10 bases agree with TRBD1. In nucleotides, the CDR3 is TGCAGTGCAGGGGACAGGGGAAACGAGCAGTACTTC. Translated, it gives CSAGDRGNEQYF.